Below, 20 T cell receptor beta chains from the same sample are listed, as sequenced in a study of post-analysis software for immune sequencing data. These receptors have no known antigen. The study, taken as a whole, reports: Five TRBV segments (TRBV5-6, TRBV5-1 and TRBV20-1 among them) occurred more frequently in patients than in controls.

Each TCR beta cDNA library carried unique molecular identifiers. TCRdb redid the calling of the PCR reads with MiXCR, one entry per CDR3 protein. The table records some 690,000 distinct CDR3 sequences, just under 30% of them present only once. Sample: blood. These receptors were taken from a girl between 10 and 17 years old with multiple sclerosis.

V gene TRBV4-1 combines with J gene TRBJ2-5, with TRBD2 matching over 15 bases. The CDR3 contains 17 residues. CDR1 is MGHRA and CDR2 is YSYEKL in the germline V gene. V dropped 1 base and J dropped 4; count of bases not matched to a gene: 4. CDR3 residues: CASSQGTSGRALETQYF. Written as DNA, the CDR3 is TGCGCCAGCAGCCAAGGGACTAGCGGGAGGGCCTTAGAGACCCAGTACTTC.

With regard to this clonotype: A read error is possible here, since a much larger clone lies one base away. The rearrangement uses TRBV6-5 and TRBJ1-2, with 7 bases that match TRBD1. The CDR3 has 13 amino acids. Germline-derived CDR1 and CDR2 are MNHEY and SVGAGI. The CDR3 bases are TGTGCCGGCAGTTACAGACAGGGCGGTGGCTACACCTTC. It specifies CAGSYRQGGGYTF.

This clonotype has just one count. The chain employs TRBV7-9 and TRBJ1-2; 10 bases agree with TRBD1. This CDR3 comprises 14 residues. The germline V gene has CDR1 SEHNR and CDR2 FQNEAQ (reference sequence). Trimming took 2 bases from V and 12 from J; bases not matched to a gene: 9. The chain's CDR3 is CASSLLNRDRGHTF. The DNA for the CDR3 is TGTGCCAGCAGCTTACTAAACCGGGACAGGGGCCACACCTTC.

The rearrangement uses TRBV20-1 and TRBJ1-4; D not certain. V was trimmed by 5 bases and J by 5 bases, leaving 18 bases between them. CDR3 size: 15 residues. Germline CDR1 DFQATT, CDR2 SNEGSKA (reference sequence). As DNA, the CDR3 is TGCAGTGCTCGGCCGCCGGGCCAAGTAAATGAAAAACTGTTTTTT. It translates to CSARPPGQVNEKLFF.

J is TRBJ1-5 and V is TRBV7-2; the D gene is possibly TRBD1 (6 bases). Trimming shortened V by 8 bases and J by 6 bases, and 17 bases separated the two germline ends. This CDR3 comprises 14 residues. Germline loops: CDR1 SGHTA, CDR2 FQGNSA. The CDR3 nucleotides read TGTGCCAGCGGGGCCACAGGGCCGAGTCAGCCCCAGCATTTT. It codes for CASGATGPSQPQHF.

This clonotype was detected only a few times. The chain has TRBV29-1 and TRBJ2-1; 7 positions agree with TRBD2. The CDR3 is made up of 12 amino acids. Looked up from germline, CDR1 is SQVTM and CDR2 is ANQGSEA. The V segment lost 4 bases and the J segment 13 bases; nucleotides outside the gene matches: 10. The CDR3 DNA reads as TGCAGCGTTGGGACGGGGGGAGAGACCCAGTTCTTC. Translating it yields CSVGTGGETQFF.

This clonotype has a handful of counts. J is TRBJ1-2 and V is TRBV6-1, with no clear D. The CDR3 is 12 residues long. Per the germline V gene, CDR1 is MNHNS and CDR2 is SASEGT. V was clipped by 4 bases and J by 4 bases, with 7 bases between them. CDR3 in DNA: TGTGCCAGCAGTGCTGACGGCTATGGCTACACCTTC. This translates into CASSADGYGYTF.

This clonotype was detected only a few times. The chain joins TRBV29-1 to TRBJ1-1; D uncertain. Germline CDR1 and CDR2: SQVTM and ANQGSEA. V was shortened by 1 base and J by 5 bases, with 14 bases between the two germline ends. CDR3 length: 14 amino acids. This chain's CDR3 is CSVEGGGKRTEAFF. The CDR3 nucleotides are TGCAGCGTTGAAGGAGGTGGAAAAAGGACTGAAGCTTTCTTT.

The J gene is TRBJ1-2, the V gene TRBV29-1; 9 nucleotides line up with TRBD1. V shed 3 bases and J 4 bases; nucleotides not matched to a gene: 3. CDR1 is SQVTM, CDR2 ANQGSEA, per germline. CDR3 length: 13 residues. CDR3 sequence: CSVEGTGLYGYTF. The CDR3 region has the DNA TGCAGCGTTGAGGGGACAGGGCTCTATGGCTACACCTTC.

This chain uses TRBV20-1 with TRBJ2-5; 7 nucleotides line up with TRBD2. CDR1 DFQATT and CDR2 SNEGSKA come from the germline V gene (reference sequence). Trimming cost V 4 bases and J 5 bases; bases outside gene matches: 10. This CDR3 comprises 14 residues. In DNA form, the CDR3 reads TGCAGTGCTACTAGCGGACGAGCGTCTGAGACCCAGTACTTC. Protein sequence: CSATSGRASETQYF.

The CDR3 is CASSFGGVGEFF. CDR3 DNA: TGTGCCAGCAGTTTTGGCGGGGTTGGGGAGTTCTTC. The chain has TRBV28 and TRBJ2-1, with D maybe TRBD2 (6 bases). V was clipped by 3 bases and J by 14 bases, with 14 bases between them. CDR3 length: 12 residues. Germline V lookup: CDR1 MDHEN, CDR2 SYDVKM.

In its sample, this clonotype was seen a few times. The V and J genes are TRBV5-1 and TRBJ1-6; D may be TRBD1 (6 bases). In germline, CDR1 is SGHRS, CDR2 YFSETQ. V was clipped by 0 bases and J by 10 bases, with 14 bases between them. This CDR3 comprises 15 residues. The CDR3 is CASSLDRGHGSPLHF. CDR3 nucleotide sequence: TGCGCCAGCAGCTTGGATCGGGGGCACGGATCACCCCTCCACTTT.

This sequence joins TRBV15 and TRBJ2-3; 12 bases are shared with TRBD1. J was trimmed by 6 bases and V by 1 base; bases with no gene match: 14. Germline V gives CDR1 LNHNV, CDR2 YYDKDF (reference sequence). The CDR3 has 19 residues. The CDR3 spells CATSRGTFPGQGAPDTQYF. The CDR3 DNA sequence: TGTGCCACCAGCAGAGGGACGTTCCCGGGACAGGGGGCCCCGGATACGCAGTATTTT.

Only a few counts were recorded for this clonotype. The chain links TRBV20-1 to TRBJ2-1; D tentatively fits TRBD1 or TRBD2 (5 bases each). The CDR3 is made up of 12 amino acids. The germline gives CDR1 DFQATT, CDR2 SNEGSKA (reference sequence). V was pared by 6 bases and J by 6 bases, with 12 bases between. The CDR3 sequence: CSALRGLNEQFF. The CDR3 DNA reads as TGCAGTGCCCTCCGGGGCCTCAATGAGCAGTTCTTC.

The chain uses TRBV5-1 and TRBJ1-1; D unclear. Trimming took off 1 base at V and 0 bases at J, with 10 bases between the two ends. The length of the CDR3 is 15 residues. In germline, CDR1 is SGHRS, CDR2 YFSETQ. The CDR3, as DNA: TGCGCCAGCAGCTTGCGCGGCACCTTGAACACTGAAGCTTTCTTT. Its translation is CASSLRGTLNTEAFF.

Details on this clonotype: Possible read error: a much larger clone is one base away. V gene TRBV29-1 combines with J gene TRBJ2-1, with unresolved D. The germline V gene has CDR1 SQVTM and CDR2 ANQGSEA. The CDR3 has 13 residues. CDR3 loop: CSVPLSSDNEQFF. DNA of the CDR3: TGCAGCGTACCCTTGAGCTCCGACAATGAGCAGTTCTTC.

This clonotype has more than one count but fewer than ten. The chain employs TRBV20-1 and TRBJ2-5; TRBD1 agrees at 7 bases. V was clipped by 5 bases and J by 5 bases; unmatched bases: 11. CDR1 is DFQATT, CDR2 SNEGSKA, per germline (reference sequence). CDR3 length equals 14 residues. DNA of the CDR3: TGCAGTGCTCTTTATGGTAGGGGGCGCGAGACCCAGTACTTC. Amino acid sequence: CSALYGRGRETQYF.

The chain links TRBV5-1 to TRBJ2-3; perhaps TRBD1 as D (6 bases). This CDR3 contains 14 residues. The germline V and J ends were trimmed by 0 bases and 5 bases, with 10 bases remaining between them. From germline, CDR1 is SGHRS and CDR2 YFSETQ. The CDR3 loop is CASSLARRGDTQYF. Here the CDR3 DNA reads TGCGCCAGCAGCTTGGCGCGCAGGGGAGATACGCAGTATTTT.

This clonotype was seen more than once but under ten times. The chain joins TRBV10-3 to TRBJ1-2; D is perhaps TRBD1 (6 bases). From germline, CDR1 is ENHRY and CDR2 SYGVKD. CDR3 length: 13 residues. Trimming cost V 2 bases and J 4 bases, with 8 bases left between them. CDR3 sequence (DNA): TGTGCCATCAGTGAGGCGACAGGCTATGGCTACACCTTC. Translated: CAISEATGYGYTF.

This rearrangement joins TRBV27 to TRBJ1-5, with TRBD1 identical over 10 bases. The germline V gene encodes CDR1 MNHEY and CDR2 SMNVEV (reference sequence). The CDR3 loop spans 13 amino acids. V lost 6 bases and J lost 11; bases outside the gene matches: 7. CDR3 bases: TGTGCCAGCAGGAGGACAGGGGGACGGGCCCAGCATTTT. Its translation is CASRRTGGRAQHF.